This TCR beta chain was sequenced during a study of beta chain features in type 1 diabetes. Study as a whole: Researchers looked at over 100,000,000 sorted cells across all samples. General study findings and limits: Whatever favoring of shorter templates PCR might show would apply equally to patients and controls. In all four CD4+ subsets, TCRB CDR3 length was significantly, moderately reduced in type 1 diabetes.

This CDR3 contains 13 residues. Trimming cost V 2 bases and J 4 bases; bases outside gene matches: 4. Germline loops: CDR1 SQVTM, CDR2 ANQGSEA. This clone was seen more than once but under ten times. Its cognate antigen is unknown. Cell sorting via CD45RO/CCR7/CD25/CD127/CD95/CD27 was performed to obtain CD4+ naive, central memory, regulatory and stem cell-like memory cells. Reverse transcribing all isolated RNA meant expressed TCRB transcripts were sequenced. TCRdb's table, derived via immunoSEQ multiplex PCR, lists solely in-frame clones and lacks some. Of roughly 330,000 clones in the sample, around 10% were seen once.

V gene TRBV29-1 combines with J gene TRBJ1-1; 7 nucleotides align to TRBD1. The sample consisted of naive CD4+ T cells from blood. This receptor was obtained from a woman in her 30s in good health. CDR3 in DNA: TGCAGCGTTGAACAGGGGGTGGGCACTGAAGCTTTCTTT. This gives the protein CSVEQGVGTEAFF. Based on the CDR3 plus reference TRBV29-1 and TRBJ1-1, the full variable domain is SAVISQKPSRDICQRGTSLTIQCQVDSQVTMMFWYRQQPGQSLTLIATANQGSEATYESGFVIDKFPISRPNLTFSTLTVSNMSPEDSSIYLCSVEQGVGTEAFFGQGTRLTVV.